A single sample gave rise to the 29 T cell receptor beta chains below, sequenced in a study of T cell clonotyping in hematopoietic cell transplantation. The method was immunoSEQ multiplex PCR; TCRdb's version includes in-frame clones alone and lacks a portion of them. The data hold more than 3,000 clones, with approximately 79% observed a single time. This specimen was peripheral blood mononuclear cells, taken at the time of graft-versus-host disease after allogeneic stem cell transplant. All receptors derive from a female patient aged 45-65 years who had an allogeneic stem cell transplant from an unrelated donor, so the T cells may come from the graft donor. Some clones in this sample may be carry-over from other donors' samples.

The chain's CDR3 is CATRNRVATGELFF. In nucleotides, the CDR3 is TGTGCCACCCGAAACAGGGTAGCCACCGGGGAGCTGTTTTTT. V gene TRBV2 combines with J gene TRBJ2-2; weak D call: TRBD1 (6 bases). The CDR3 has 14 residues. The germline V and J ends were trimmed by 10 bases and 4 bases, with 16 bases remaining between them. From germline, CDR1 is SNHLY and CDR2 FYNNEI.

In its sample, this clone was seen once. The chain carries TRBV4-1 and TRBJ1-2; D possibly corresponds to TRBD1 (5 bases). Trimming shortened V by 1 base and J by 2 bases, and 8 bases separated the two germline ends. This CDR3 has 14 amino acids. The germline CDR1 and CDR2 sequences are MGHRA and YSYEKL. CDR3 in amino acids: CASSQVGGNYGYTF. The CDR3 bases are TGCGCCAGCAGCCAAGTGGGGGGGAACTATGGCTACACCTTC.

This chain uses TRBV7-9 with TRBJ1-2, with 9 bases fitting TRBD1. The J segment lost 4 bases and the V segment lost 10 bases, leaving 10 bases of the junction unmatched. The germline CDR1 and CDR2 sequences are SEHNR and FQNEAQ (reference sequence). CDR3 length: 14 residues. Here the CDR3 reads CATNEQGAGYGYTF. The CDR3 region has the DNA TGTGCCACCAACGAACAGGGGGCTGGCTATGGCTACACCTTC.

The rearrangement uses TRBV5-1 and TRBJ2-5; D is undetermined. Germline loops: CDR1 SGHRS, CDR2 YFSETQ. The CDR3 totals 14 residues. The V end was cut by 2 bases, the J end by 4 bases, with 12 bases between. CDR3 sequence reads: CASSFRTPPETQYF. The CDR3 region has the DNA TGCGCCAGCAGCTTTAGAACCCCCCCAGAGACCCAGTACTTC.

The rearrangement uses TRBV11-2 and TRBJ2-7; a weak D match, TRBD2 (5 bases). CDR3 length: 15 residues. The V gene lost 4 bases and the J gene lost 0 bases, with 13 bases spanning the gap. In germline, CDR1 is SGHAT, CDR2 FQNNGV. For the CDR3, the DNA is TGTGCCAGCAGCTCGACCGGGGAAACCTCCTACGAGCAGTACTTC. It codes for CASSSTGETSYEQYF.

The chain is built from TRBV5-1 and TRBJ2-7, with 9 bases matching TRBD1. This CDR3 has 15 amino acids. The germline V gene has CDR1 SGHRS and CDR2 YFSETQ. J gave up 2 bases and V 0 bases, and 3 bases lay outside the gene matches. CDR3 nucleotide sequence: TGCGCCAGCAGCTTGGCGTGGACAGGGGCCTACGAGCAGTACTTC. Translation gives CASSLAWTGAYEQYF.

The CDR3 region has the DNA TGTGCCAGCAGCTTAGGTGGGGCTTTACAGTCGGTGCAGTACTTC. This translates into CASSLGGALQSVQYF. V is TRBV9 and J is TRBJ2-7, with D maybe TRBD1 (5 bases). V lost 4 bases, J lost 9 bases, and 23 bases lay in between. Germline-derived CDR1 and CDR2 are SGDLS and YYNGEE. CDR3 length: 15 amino acids. The complete variable domain, with remaining parts taken from reference TRBV9 and TRBJ2-7, reads DSGVTQTPKHLITATGQRVTLRCSPRSGDLSVYWYQQSLDQGLQFLIQYYNGEERAKGNILERFSAQQFPDLHSELNLSSLELGDSALYFCASSLGGALQSVQYFGPGTRLTVT.

V and J are TRBV11-2 and TRBJ1-3; D uncertain. The germline V gene has CDR1 SGHAT and CDR2 FQNNGV. V was cut by 1 base and J by 4 bases, with 5 bases left in between. The CDR3 covers 13 residues. The CDR3 loop is CASSLAQGNTIYF. CDR3 nucleotides: TGTGCCAGCAGCTTAGCCCAGGGAAACACCATATATTTT.

CDR3 in amino acids: CASSLTGLTSTDTQYF. CDR3 DNA sequence: TGTGCCAGCAGCTTAACGGGACTTACTAGCACAGATACGCAGTATTTT. The rearrangement uses TRBV7-3 and TRBJ2-3; maybe TRBD2 (6 bases). Germline CDR1 SGHTA, CDR2 FQGTGA. The CDR3 is 16 residues long. Trimming took off 0 bases at V and 0 bases at J, with 10 bases between the two ends.

The chain combines TRBV25-1 with TRBJ1-1; D is possibly TRBD1 (6 bases). Trimming stripped 3 bases from V and 6 bases from J, with 17 bases between. The length of the CDR3 is 15 residues. Germline CDR1 MGHDK, CDR2 SYGVNS. The CDR3 sequence: CASSDFGGERPEAFF. The CDR3 DNA reads as TGTGCCAGCAGTGATTTTGGGGGCGAGAGACCTGAAGCTTTCTTT.

This chain links TRBV6-1 with TRBJ1-5; no clear D gene. CDR1 MNHNS and CDR2 SASEGT come from the germline V gene. The V and J ends lost 7 bases and 3 bases respectively, with 7 bases between them. This CDR3 has 12 residues. Written as DNA, the CDR3 is TGTGCCAGCACCGGAAACAATCAGCCCCAGCATTTT. Its protein is CASTGNNQPQHF.

V usage is TRBV11-2 and J usage is TRBJ1-2; TRBD1 might be the D (6 bases). This CDR3 comprises 13 residues. V lost 5 bases and J 2 bases, leaving 9 bases between the germline ends. Looked up from germline, CDR1 is SGHAT and CDR2 is FQNNGV. DNA of the CDR3: TGTGCCAGCAGCACGGACAGAAACTATGGCTACACCTTC. Protein sequence: CASSTDRNYGYTF.

This rearrangement joins TRBV5-1 to TRBJ2-5; tentatively, D is TRBD2 (7 bases). V shed 7 bases and J shed 5 bases, with 15 bases lying between them. Germline CDR1 and CDR2: SGHRS and YFSETQ. CDR3 size: 13 residues. CDR3 in amino acids: CASRGSGGETQYF. The CDR3 DNA reads as TGCGCCAGCCGGGGGTCGGGGGGCGAGACCCAGTACTTC.

This clone was picked up one time. V is TRBV7-3 and J is TRBJ2-7; D uncertain. CDR1 is SGHTA and CDR2 is FQGTGA in the germline V gene. The V end lost 4 bases, the J end lost 2 bases, and 3 bases lay between the germline ends. CDR3 length equals 11 residues. DNA for the CDR3: TGTGCCAGCAGCTCCCCCTACGAGCAGTACTTC. Translated: CASSSPYEQYF.

The J gene is TRBJ1-5, the V gene TRBV19; TRBD1 is a possible D gene (5 bases). The CDR3 length is 13 residues. CDR1 is LNHDA and CDR2 is SQIVND in the germline V gene (reference sequence). The V and J ends lost 6 bases and 7 bases respectively, with 13 bases between them. CDR3 sequence: CASRGAVIQPQHF. The CDR3 DNA reads TGTGCCAGTAGAGGGGCAGTGATCCAGCCCCAGCATTTT.

The chain combines TRBV5-5 with TRBJ2-6; D is unclear. CDR3 length equals 14 residues. V was clipped by 6 bases and J by 5 bases, with 12 bases between them. Germline CDR1 is SGHKS and CDR2 is YYEKEE (reference sequence). CDR3 protein: CASNAQSRANVLTF. In DNA, the CDR3 is TGTGCCAGCAACGCACAAAGTCGGGCCAACGTCCTGACTTTC. The variable domain in full, with the rest retrieved from reference TRBV5-5 and TRBJ2-6, is DAGVTQSPTHLIKTRGQQVTLRCSPISGHKSVSWYQQVLGQGPQFIFQYYEKEERGRGNFPDRFSARQFPNYSSELNVNALLLGDSALYLCASNAQSRANVLTFGAGSRLTVL.

The V call is TRBV5-8, the J call TRBJ2-2, with unresolved D. There are 12 residues in the CDR3. Germline CDR1 is SGHTS and CDR2 is YDEGEE. Deletions cut 3 bases from V and 6 bases from J, with 6 bases between. The CDR3 region has the DNA TGTGCCAGCAGCTGGAGTTCCGGGGAGCTGTTTTTT. The encoded protein is CASSWSSGELFF.

The V and J genes are TRBV10-1 and TRBJ2-3; 11 bases line up with TRBD2. Germline loops: CDR1 WNHNN, CDR2 SYGVQD (reference sequence). The CDR3 is 16 residues long. V lost 8 bases and J lost 4; bases outside the gene matches: 11. CDR3 in amino acids: CASPTHSGGASDTQYF. The CDR3 DNA follows: TGCGCCAGCCCCACACATAGCGGGGGGGCCTCAGATACGCAGTATTTT.

The chain carries TRBV30 and TRBJ2-7, with a tentative D call TRBD1 (5 bases). The CDR3 runs to 13 residues. Trimming stripped 3 bases from V and 7 bases from J, with 16 bases between. The germline gives CDR1 GTSNPN, CDR2 SVGIG (reference sequence). CDR3 in amino acids: CAWSWLGPGEQYF. As DNA, the CDR3 is TGTGCCTGGAGCTGGCTGGGGCCTGGGGAGCAGTACTTC.

The sample holds a few counts of this clone. V usage is TRBV6-1 and J usage is TRBJ1-5, with D uncertain. This CDR3 comprises 15 residues. V was pared by 2 bases and J by 5 bases, with 13 bases between. CDR1 is MNHNS and CDR2 is SASEGT in the germline V gene. CDR3 protein: CASSEMSGDYQPQHF. For the CDR3, the DNA is TGTGCCAGCAGTGAAATGTCCGGGGATTATCAGCCCCAGCATTTT.

The chain links TRBV5-1 to TRBJ2-7, with D possibly called TRBD1 or TRBD2 (5 bases each). This CDR3 comprises 14 residues. V gave up 0 bases and J gave up 2 bases, with 9 bases separating them. Germline assignment: CDR1 SGHRS and CDR2 YFSETQ. CDR3 sequence (DNA): TGCGCCAGCAGCTTGGATGGGGGTCCCTACGAGCAGTACTTC. It specifies CASSLDGGPYEQYF.

The CDR3 bases are TGCGCCAGCAGTGAGGCGGAGACCCAGTACTTC. Protein product: CASSEAETQYF. The chain uses TRBV10-2 and TRBJ2-5; the D is unclear. This CDR3 comprises 11 residues. Trimming removed 2 bases at V and 5 bases at J, with 3 bases between. Germline lookup yields CDR1 WSHSY and CDR2 SAAADI.

The V call is TRBV6-6, the J call TRBJ2-7; tentatively, D is TRBD1 (7 bases). Germline V gives CDR1 MNHNY, CDR2 SVGAGI (reference sequence). This CDR3 is 13 amino acids long. The V end was cut by 6 bases, the J end by 7 bases, with 16 bases between. CDR3 in amino acids: CASRSTGAGEQYF. The CDR3 DNA is TGTGCCAGCAGGTCAACAGGGGCGGGGGAGCAGTACTTC.

This chain connects TRBV7-3 to TRBJ1-5, with 7 positions matching TRBD1. There are 16 residues in the CDR3. V trimming: 2 bases; J trimming: 3 bases; junction bases outside the gene matches: 7. Germline CDR1 is SGHTA and CDR2 is FQGTGA. CDR3 nucleotide sequence: TGTGCCAGCAGCTTAGCGGGACAGTCACTCAATCAGCCCCAGCATTTT. Protein sequence: CASSLAGQSLNQPQHF.

CDR3 sequence (DNA): TGTGCCAGCAGCGAATCAGGGGGTTATGGAAACACCATATATTTT. Translation: CASSESGGYGNTIYF. The genes are TRBV7-3 and TRBJ1-3, with 7 bases matching TRBD1. Germline V gives CDR1 SGHTA, CDR2 FQGTGA. The CDR3 spans 15 residues. The V segment lost 5 bases and the J segment 3 bases; nucleotides outside the gene matches: 7.

The chain couples TRBV19 to TRBJ1-4; D uncertain. Germline V gene sequence: CDR1 LNHDA, CDR2 SQIVND (reference sequence). V was trimmed by 3 bases and J by 4 bases, leaving 6 bases between them. The CDR3 extends over 13 amino acids. DNA of the CDR3: TGTGCCAGTAGTATTCGTCTTAATGAAAAACTGTTTTTT. Protein product: CASSIRLNEKLFF. Variable domain in full (rest from reference TRBV19 and TRBJ1-4): DGGITQSPKYLFRKEGQNVTLSCEQNLNHDAMYWYRQDPGQGLRLIYYSQIVNDFQKGDIAEGYSVSREKKESFPLTVTSAQKNPTAFYLCASSIRLNEKLFFGSGTQLSVL.

The chain combines TRBV7-6 with TRBJ1-4; a possible D gene is TRBD1 (5 bases). The CDR3 consists of 14 residues. V was cut by 6 bases and J by 6 bases, with 14 bases left in between. From germline, CDR1 is SGHVS and CDR2 FNYEAQ. The CDR3 region has the DNA TGTGCCAGCAGGACTGGGGGAGGAGATGAAAAACTGTTTTTT. Its translation is CASRTGGGDEKLFF.

The CDR3 DNA sequence: TGTGCCAGCAGCTTAGACGGGACTAGTCGGGAGACCCAGTACTTC. Translated, it gives CASSLDGTSRETQYF. The rearrangement joins TRBV11-2 to TRBJ2-5; 8 bases fit TRBD2. Germline V gene lookup returns CDR1 SGHAT and CDR2 FQNNGV. V shed 0 bases and J 5 bases; nucleotides not matched to a gene: 5. The CDR3 is 15 amino acids. Supplemented by reference TRBV11-2 and TRBJ2-5, the full variable domain reads EAGVAQSPRYKIIEKRQSVAFWCNPISGHATLYWYQQILGQGPKLLIQFQNNGVVDDSQLPKDRFSAERLKGVDSTLKIQPAKLEDSAVYLCASSLDGTSRETQYFGPGTRLLVL.

The chain combines TRBV28 with TRBJ1-5; tentatively, D is TRBD1 (5 bases). This CDR3 comprises 13 residues. The V gene lost 8 bases and the J gene lost 11 bases, with 19 bases spanning the gap. The germline V gene encodes CDR1 MDHEN and CDR2 SYDVKM. As DNA, the CDR3 is TGTGCCAGCCTTAGCGGAGGGGCTTCAGCCCAGCATTTT. Translating gives CASLSGGASAQHF.